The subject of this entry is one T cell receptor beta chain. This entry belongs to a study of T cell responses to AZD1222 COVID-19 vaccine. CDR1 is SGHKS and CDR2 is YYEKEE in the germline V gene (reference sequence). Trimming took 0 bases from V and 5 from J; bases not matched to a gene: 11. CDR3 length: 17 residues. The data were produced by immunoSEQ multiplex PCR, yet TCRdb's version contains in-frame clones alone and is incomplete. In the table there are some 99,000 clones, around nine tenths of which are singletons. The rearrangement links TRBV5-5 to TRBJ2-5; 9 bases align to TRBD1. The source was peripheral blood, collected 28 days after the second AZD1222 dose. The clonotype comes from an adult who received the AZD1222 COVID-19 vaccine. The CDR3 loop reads CASSLGDRVYSVETQYF. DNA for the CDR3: TGTGCCAGCAGCTTGGGGGACAGGGTTTATAGCGTTGAGACCCAGTACTTC.